Included here is one TCR beta chain sequence, with context. The entry originates in a study of PD-L1 blockade in urothelial cancer. The CDR3 is made up of 16 amino acids. CDR1 and CDR2 (germline): SGHNT, YENEEA. Trimming left V 4 bases short and J 5 bases short, with 18 bases between. Produced via immunoSEQ multiplex PCR; TCRdb's table is partial and in-frame only. Here the sample spans around 100,000 clones, 90% to 95% being singletons. This sequence originates from a woman older than 75 with urothelial cancer. Sequenced here: PBMCs, sampled around atezolizumab (anti-PD-L1) treatment. The chain joins TRBV11-3 to TRBJ2-1, with D possibly matching TRBD1 (7 bases). CDR3 coding DNA: TGTGCCAGCAGCTCAGGGGGGCCCAGCCCCAACAATGAGCAGTTCTTC. It is translated as CASSSGGPSPNNEQFF.